This T cell receptor beta chain stems from a study of post-analysis software for immune sequencing data. Across the whole study: Progressive-relapsing, secondary progressive and relapsing-remitting multiple sclerosis were among the disease courses included. Regarding the study as a whole: The five TRBV segments detected at higher frequency in patients than in controls included TRBV5-6, TRBV5-1 and TRBV20-1.

Built from TCR beta cDNA, the libraries had unique molecular identifiers in them. One entry per CDR3 protein, called by TCRdb with MiXCR from the PCR reads. The repertoire has about 540,000 distinct CDR3 sequences, less than 40% of them found once; the top ten carry about 6%. This clonotype has just a few counts. The antigen remains unidentified. V dropped 6 bases and J dropped 5 bases, with 14 bases sitting between them. This CDR3 contains 14 residues. Germline lookup yields CDR1 KGHDR and CDR2 SFDVKD. V gene TRBV24-1 combines with J gene TRBJ2-3, with D perhaps TRBD1 (6 bases). Sequenced sample: blood. The receptor was derived from a girl aged 2-17 years with multiple sclerosis. The CDR3 protein is CATSHPEDRDTQYF. The CDR3 region has the DNA TGTGCCACCAGTCACCCAGAGGACAGAGATACGCAGTATTTT.